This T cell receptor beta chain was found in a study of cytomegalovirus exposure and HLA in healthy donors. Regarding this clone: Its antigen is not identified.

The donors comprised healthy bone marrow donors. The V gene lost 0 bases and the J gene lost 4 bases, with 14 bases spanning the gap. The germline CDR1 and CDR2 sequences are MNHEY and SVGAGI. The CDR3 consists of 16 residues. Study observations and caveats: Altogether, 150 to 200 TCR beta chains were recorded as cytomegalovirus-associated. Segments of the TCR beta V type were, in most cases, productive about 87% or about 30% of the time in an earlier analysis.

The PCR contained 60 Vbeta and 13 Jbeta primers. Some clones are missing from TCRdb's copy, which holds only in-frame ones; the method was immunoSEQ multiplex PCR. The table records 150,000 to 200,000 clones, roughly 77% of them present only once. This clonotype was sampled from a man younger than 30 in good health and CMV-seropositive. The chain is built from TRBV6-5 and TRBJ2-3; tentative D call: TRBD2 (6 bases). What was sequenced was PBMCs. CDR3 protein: CASSYSTGVNSDTQYF. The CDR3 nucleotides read TGTGCCAGCAGTTACTCTACGGGGGTTAATTCAGATACGCAGTATTTT.